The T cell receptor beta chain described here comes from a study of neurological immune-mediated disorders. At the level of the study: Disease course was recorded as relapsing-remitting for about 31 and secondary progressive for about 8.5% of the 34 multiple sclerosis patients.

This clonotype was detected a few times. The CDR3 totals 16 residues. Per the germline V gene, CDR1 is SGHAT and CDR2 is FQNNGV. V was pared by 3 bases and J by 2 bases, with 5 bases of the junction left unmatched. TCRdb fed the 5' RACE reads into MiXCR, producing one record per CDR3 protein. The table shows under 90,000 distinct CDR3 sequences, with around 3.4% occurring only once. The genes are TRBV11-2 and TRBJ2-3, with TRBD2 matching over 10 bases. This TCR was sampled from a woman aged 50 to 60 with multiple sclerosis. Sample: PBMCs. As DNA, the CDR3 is TGTGCCAGCAGCTTGGATAGCGGGGGGCCCACAGATACGCAGTATTTT. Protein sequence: CASSLDSGGPTDTQYF.